This T cell receptor beta chain was recorded in a study of graft-versus-host responses after intestinal transplantation. Study as a whole: Those transplanted obtained multivisceral, liver-intestinal, or isolated intestinal grafts.

Here immunoSEQ multiplex PCR was the method, and the copy in TCRdb shows in-frame clones only, minus some. The sample has approximately 71,000 clones, around 89% seen once. Study-level findings and limits: Graft-donor T cell macrochimerism coincided with high graft-versus-host to host-versus-graft clonal ratios in allografts.

This clone was picked up one time. Its antigen is not identified. The specimen was unstimulated CD8+ T cells sorted from spleen or lymph node cells, collected before intestinal transplant. The sequence derives from a human donor who received an intestinal transplant.

In nucleotides, the CDR3 is TGTGCCAGCAGTTTATTTCCCCCTAGCGGGATAATTAATGAGCAGTTCTTC. Its translation is CASSLFPPSGIINEQFF. The rearrangement links TRBV28 to TRBJ2-1; 9 bases line up with TRBD2. V lost 1 base to trimming and J lost 7 bases; unmatched junction nucleotides: 11. CDR1 is MDHEN and CDR2 is SYDVKM in the germline V gene. This CDR3 has 17 residues.